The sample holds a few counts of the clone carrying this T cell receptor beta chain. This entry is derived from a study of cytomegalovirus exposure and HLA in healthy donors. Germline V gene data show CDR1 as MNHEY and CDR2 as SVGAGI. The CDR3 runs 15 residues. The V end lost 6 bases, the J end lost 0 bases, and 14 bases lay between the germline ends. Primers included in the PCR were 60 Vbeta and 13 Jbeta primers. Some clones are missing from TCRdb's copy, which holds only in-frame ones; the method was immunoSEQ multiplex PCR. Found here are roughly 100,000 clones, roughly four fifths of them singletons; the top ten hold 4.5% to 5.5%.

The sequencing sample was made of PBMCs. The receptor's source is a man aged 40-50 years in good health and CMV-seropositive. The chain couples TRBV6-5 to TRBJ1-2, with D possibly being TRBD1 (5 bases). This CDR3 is CASRKPREANYGYTF. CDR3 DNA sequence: TGTGCCAGCAGGAAACCCAGGGAAGCTAACTATGGCTACACCTTC.